These T cell receptor beta chains were read from a single sample in a study of blood T cells in healthy people across ages. TCRdb independently ran MiXCR on the 5' RACE reads; one entry per CDR3 protein. The table lists 1.5 million to 2 million distinct CDR3 sequences, approximately 50% of them singletons. Sequenced: blood. These receptor sequences come from a woman in her thirties or forties in good health. CDR3s include the opening cysteine and the closing phenylalanine or tryptophan. The order of the fields is D gene, clone size, V gene, J gene, CDR3 DNA, CDR3 protein. The D gene is left open where the match is weak. A row's size may be missing; if present it is once, few, many or a size class.

-	few	TRBV27	TRBJ2-7	TGTGCCAGCAGCGACCAACTAGGAGGCTACGAGCAGTACTTC	CASSDQLGGYEQYF
-	once	TRBV19	TRBJ1-1	TGTGCCAGTAGTCCATCCGCGAGTAAAACAATGAACACTGAAGCTTTCTTT	CASSPSASKTMNTEAFF
TRBD1	-	TRBV7-8	TRBJ1-1	TGTGCCAGCAGCCTTACAGGGGGAGAAGCTTTCTTT	CASSLTGGEAFF
-	-	TRBV7-9	TRBJ1-5	TGTGCCAGCAGCCCCGGCACAGTTTACCCGCAGCCCCAGCATTTT	CASSPGTVYPQPQHF
-	few	TRBV28	TRBJ2-3	TGTGCCAGCAGCACGCTTGGCACCCCTAGCACAGATACGCAGTATTTT	CASSTLGTPSTDTQYF
TRBD2	-	TRBV7-3	TRBJ2-3	TGTGCCAGTAGCTCCCCGGTAGCAGCGGGGCTAACTAATTACACAGATACGCAGTATTTT	CASSSPVAAGLTNYTDTQYF
TRBD2	-	TRBV5-1	TRBJ2-7	TGCGCCAGCAGCCCCGGACTAGCGGGGGCCTCCTACGAGCAGTACTTC	CASSPGLAGASYEQYF
-	few	TRBV15	TRBJ1-5	TGTGCCACCACCCAGGATAATCAGCCCCAGCATTTT	CATTQDNQPQHF
TRBD1	few	TRBV5-1	TRBJ2-5	TGCGCCAGCAGCCGATTCCGGGACAGGGGGCAAGAGACCCAGTACTTC	CASSRFRDRGQETQYF
TRBD2	few	TRBV4-2	TRBJ2-3	TGTGCCAGCAGCCCCGGGGGGGAAGGCACAGATACGCAGTATTTT	CASSPGGEGTDTQYF
-	-	TRBV28	TRBJ1-2	TGTGCCAGCAGCGGGGGGATAAACTATGGCTACACCTTC	CASSGGINYGYTF
TRBD1	few	TRBV4-1	TRBJ1-1	TGCGCCAGCAGCCAAACCGACAGGGAAAACACTGAAGCTTTCTTT	CASSQTDRENTEAFF
TRBD2	-	TRBV29-1	TRBJ2-3	TGCAGCGTTGGCGGGGGGGGTGCAGATACGCAGTATTTT	CSVGGGGADTQYF
-	-	TRBV4-2	TRBJ1-2	TGTGCCAGCAGCCAAGATCGAGGTGACGCCTATGGCTACACCTTC	CASSQDRGDAYGYTF
-	-	TRBV7-8	TRBJ2-3	TGTGCCAGCAGCCCCGGGGGGCTTATTGCAGATACGCAGTATTTT	CASSPGGLIADTQYF
TRBD1	few	TRBV10-3	TRBJ2-4	TGTGCCATCAGTGAGGCGGACAGGGATACCAAAAACATTCAGTACTTC	CAISEADRDTKNIQYF
-	few	TRBV7-2	TRBJ2-5	TGTGCCAGCACCTTACGATGGGGCCGGTTAGAGACCCAGTACTTC	CASTLRWGRLETQYF
-	few	TRBV12-3/TRBV12-4	TRBJ1-2	TGTGCCAGCAGTTTAGGACAGGCAAGCTATGGCTACACCTTC	CASSLGQASYGYTF
-	-	TRBV6-5	TRBJ1-6	TGTGCCAGCAGTTACGGGAGGGGGAGCTCCTATAATTCACCCCTCCACTTT	CASSYGRGSSYNSPLHF
-	-	TRBV13	TRBJ1-4	TGTGCCAGCAGCTGGAACAGGGTCAATGAAAAACTGTTTTTT	CASSWNRVNEKLFF
-	-	TRBV29-1	TRBJ2-1	TGCAGCGTTGTAGGGGGGGAGGTAAATGAGCAGTTCTTC	CSVVGGEVNEQFF
TRBD1	-	TRBV3-1	TRBJ1-2	TGTGCCAGCAGCCAACTTCGACAGGGGCTCTTTAACTATGGCTACACCTTC	CASSQLRQGLFNYGYTF
TRBD1	-	TRBV29-1	TRBJ1-1	TGCAGCGTTGAAGTACGGGTGGACAGGTTTAACACTGAAGCTTTCTTT	CSVEVRVDRFNTEAFF
TRBD2	-	TRBV7-2	TRBJ2-7	TGTGCCAGCAGCCCTGGCGGGGGGGCCCCCTACGAGCAGTACTTC	CASSPGGGAPYEQYF
-	-	TRBV21-1	TRBJ2-7	TGTGCCAGCAGCAAAGGAGGTGGCACAGGGGCCCCCTCCTACGAGCAGTACTTC	CASSKGGGTGAPSYEQYF
-	-	TRBV11-2	TRBJ2-7	TGTGCCAGCAGCTTAGAGCCCACTAGCTACGAGCAGTACTTC	CASSLEPTSYEQYF
-	-	TRBV14	TRBJ2-3	TGTGCCAGCAGCCAAGTACGCGACGGCACAGATACGCAGTATTTT	CASSQVRDGTDTQYF
-	-	TRBV29-1	TRBJ2-3	TGCAGCGTCCGAGCTAGGGGCACAGATACGCAGTATTTT	CSVRARGTDTQYF
-	-	TRBV6-6	TRBJ1-1	TGTGCCAGCAGTTACTCAAGGGCAGAACCTTTCTTT	CASSYSRAEPFF
TRBD1	few	TRBV7-2	TRBJ1-2	TGTGCCAGCAGCCGGACAGGGGGCGAGGGGTATGGCTACACCTTC	CASSRTGGEGYGYTF
-	-	TRBV5-1	TRBJ2-7	TGCGCCAACACTGTCGGGACCCTCTACGAGCAGTACTTC	CANTVGTLYEQYF
TRBD1	-	TRBV5-8	TRBJ2-5	TGTGCCAGCAGCTTGCAGGGACAGGGGGCGCAGGAGACCCAGTACTTC	CASSLQGQGAQETQYF
TRBD1	-	TRBV6-4	TRBJ2-5	TGTGCCAGCAGTCCCGGGACAGATACGGCGACCCAGTACTTC	CASSPGTDTATQYF
TRBD1	-	TRBV20-1	TRBJ2-7	TGCAGTGCTAGCCGGGACAGGACCTACGAGCAGTACTTC	CSASRDRTYEQYF
-	-	TRBV27	TRBJ2-5	TGTGCCAGCAGTTTATCGGCGTTTGCCTTAGGGACCCAGTACTTC	CASSLSAFALGTQYF
-	many	TRBV5-1	TRBJ2-7	TGCGCCAGCAGCGCCGGGGCGACCTACGAGCAGTACTTC	CASSAGATYEQYF
TRBD2	-	TRBV4-3	TRBJ2-5	TGCGCCAGCAGCCAAGATGTCCTAGCGGGTGCTGAGACCCAGTACTTC	CASSQDVLAGAETQYF
-	once	TRBV20-1	TRBJ1-1	TGCAGTGCTTCCTCTTCCCCTATCACTGAAGCTTTCTTT	CSASSSPITEAFF
-	-	TRBV6-5	TRBJ2-2	TGTGCCAGCAGCCCTGCGGGCAGGGAGCTGTTTTTT	CASSPAGRELFF
TRBD1	once	TRBV7-2	TRBJ1-2	TGTGCCAGCAGCTTAGGGACAGGGGTGGCGAACTATGGCTACACCTTC	CASSLGTGVANYGYTF
-	-	TRBV6-2/TRBV6-3	TRBJ2-1	TGTGCCAGCAGTTGGGGCGGCCTTTACAATGAGCAGTTCTTC	CASSWGGLYNEQFF
-	-	TRBV7-2	TRBJ1-1	TGTGCCAGCAGCTTAGCCCTCAGCAACACTGAAGCTTTCTTT	CASSLALSNTEAFF
-	-	TRBV4-1	TRBJ2-7	TGCGCCAGCAGCCAAGAAAGAGGGCGGAGGTCCGAGCAGTACTTC	CASSQERGRRSEQYF
-	few	TRBV20-1	TRBJ2-1	TGCAGTGCTAGTCGGCAGCGGAGCTACAATGAGCAGTTCTTC	CSASRQRSYNEQFF
TRBD1	-	TRBV7-3	TRBJ1-4	TGTGCCAGCAGCTTAACGGGACAGGGGAATGAAAAACTGTTTTTT	CASSLTGQGNEKLFF
-	-	TRBV4-1	TRBJ1-2	TGCGCCAGCAGCCAAGTCCCCCGGGGAAGGAACTATGGCTACACCTTC	CASSQVPRGRNYGYTF
-	-	TRBV7-2	TRBJ2-3	TGTGCCAGCAGCTTAGGGGGTCAGGAGCAGTATTTT	CASSLGGQEQYF
-	few	TRBV6-6	TRBJ2-7	TGTGCCAGCAGTTACCGACACGGCGAGCAGTACTTC	CASSYRHGEQYF
TRBD1	-	TRBV5-1	TRBJ2-6	TGCGCCAGCAGCTTGGCGGCAGGGGGAGTCTCTGGGACCAACGTCCTGACTTTC	CASSLAAGGVSGTNVLTF
TRBD2	few	TRBV10-3	TRBJ2-3	TGTGCCATCAGTGAGTCAGCGGGGCAGATCACAGATACGCAGTATTTT	CAISESAGQITDTQYF